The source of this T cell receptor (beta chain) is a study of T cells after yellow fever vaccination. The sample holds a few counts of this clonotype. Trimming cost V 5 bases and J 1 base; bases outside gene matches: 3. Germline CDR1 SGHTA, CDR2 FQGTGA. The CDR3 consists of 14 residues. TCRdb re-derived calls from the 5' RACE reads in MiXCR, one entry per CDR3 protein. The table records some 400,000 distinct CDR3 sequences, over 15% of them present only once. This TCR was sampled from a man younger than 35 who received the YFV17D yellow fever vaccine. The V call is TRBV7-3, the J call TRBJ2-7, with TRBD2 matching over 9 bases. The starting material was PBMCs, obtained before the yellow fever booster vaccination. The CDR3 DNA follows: TGTGCCAGCAGCCTTAGCGGGGGATCCTACGAGCAGTACTTC. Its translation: CASSLSGGSYEQYF. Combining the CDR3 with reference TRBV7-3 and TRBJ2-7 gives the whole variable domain GAGVSQTPSNKVTEKGKYVELRCDPISGHTALYWYRQSLGQGPEFLIYFQGTGAADDSGLPNDRFFAVRPEGSVSTLKIQRTERGDSAVYLCASSLSGGSYEQYFGPGTRLTVT.